This TCR beta chain is drawn from a study of T cells in Graves' hyperthyroidism and ophthalmopathy. Study-wide findings and caveats: Ophthalmopathy was distinguished from stable hyperthyroidism by 13 V-J signatures. Blood shared most expanded thyroid clonotypes above 0.001.

Amplification yielded TCR beta CDR3 regions, with RNA transcripts as the source. HTBI primers were used for first-round RT-PCR of the TCR CDR3. MiXCR was run by TCRdb on the multiplex PCR reads, yielding one entry per CDR3 protein. The sample includes almost 500,000 distinct CDR3 sequences, approximately 23% of them seen just once. This clonotype has a count of ten or more. Its antigen is still unknown. Exclusion of patients followed from uncontrolled infection, other autoimmune disease, pregnancy or lactation. Clinical symptoms, serum thyroxine, TRAb, thyroid ultrasound and orbital computed tomography informed diagnoses. Per germline, CDR1 DFQATT and CDR2 SNEGSKA (reference sequence). Trimming cost V 0 bases and J 0 bases; bases outside gene matches: 5. There are 17 residues in the CDR3.

The chain couples TRBV20-1 to TRBJ1-5, with 10 bases aligning to TRBD1. The sequence was collected from a woman in her 70s with Graves' ophthalmopathy. The sample taken for sequencing was blood. The CDR3 sequence is CSARDRRTGGSNQPQHF. CDR3 in DNA: TGCAGTGCTAGAGATCGGAGGACAGGGGGTAGCAATCAGCCCCAGCATTTT.